This T cell receptor (beta chain) was captured by sequencing in a study of control samples from healthy donors and cancer patients. Per germline, CDR1 MNHEY and CDR2 SVGAGI. The CDR3 is made up of 16 amino acids. Trimming removed 0 bases from V and 5 bases from J, with 13 bases in between. The method was immunoSEQ multiplex PCR; TCRdb's version includes in-frame clones alone and lacks a portion of them. Of more than 150,000 clones listed, 85% to 95% are singletons. Material for sequencing was blood. The TCR was taken from a man in his fifties in good health. V and J are TRBV6-5 and TRBJ1-4; a weak D match, TRBD1 (6 bases). CDR3 loop: CASSYSTTGWNEKLFF. The CDR3 nucleotides read TGTGCCAGCAGTTACTCCACAACAGGGTGGAATGAAAAACTGTTTTTT.